The 22 T cell receptor beta chains presented below share a single source sample, sequenced in a study of control samples from healthy donors and cancer patients. Some clones are missing from TCRdb's copy, which holds only in-frame ones; the method was immunoSEQ multiplex PCR. Among around 68,000 clones listed, about 83% were seen once. Sequenced material: blood. The receptors derive from a man between 60 and 75 years old in good health.

V usage is TRBV30 and J usage is TRBJ1-4; 7 nucleotides line up with TRBD1. Trimming at V came to 3 bases and at J to 5 bases, leaving 12 bases not matched to a gene. There are 16 residues in the CDR3. Germline V CDR1 and CDR2: GTSNPN, SVGIG (reference sequence). CDR3 bases: TGTGCCTGGAGCGCCATGTGGACAGGAGGGAATGAAAAACTGTTTTTT. It encodes CAWSAMWTGGNEKLFF. The whole variable domain, remainder taken from reference TRBV30 and TRBJ1-4, is SQTIHQWPATLVQPVGSPLSLECTVEGTSNPNLYWYRQAAGRGLQLLFYSVGIGQISSEVPQNLSASRPQDRQFILSSKKLLLSDSGFYLCAWSAMWTGGNEKLFFGSGTQLSVL.

This clone was seen a handful of times. The chain employs TRBV6-9 and TRBJ2-3; D ambiguous. Germline V gene sequence: CDR1 MNHGY, CDR2 SVAAGI. There are 15 residues in the CDR3. V shed 8 bases and J shed 3 bases, with 18 bases lying between them. The CDR3 protein is CASRSSTPWTDTQYF. The CDR3 DNA is TGTGCCAGCCGATCAAGTACGCCCTGGACAGATACGCAGTATTTT.

This clone was counted once. The rearrangement uses TRBV18 and TRBJ1-1; TRBD1 is a possible D gene (5 bases). The CDR3 sequence is 14 residues long. Germline assignment: CDR1 KGHSH and CDR2 LQKENI. Trimming stripped 4 bases from V and 3 bases from J, with 12 bases between. DNA for the CDR3: TGTGCCAGCTCACTCGGGGGGGTGGACACTGAAGCTTTCTTT. This codes for CASSLGGVDTEAFF.

As for this clone: Other DNA sequences of this sample code for an identical CDR3. In DNA, the CDR3 is TGTGCCATCAGTGCCGGAGGCGCCGATCAGCCCCAGCATTTT. Its translation: CAISAGGADQPQHF. V is TRBV10-3 and J is TRBJ1-5; D is uncertain. Germline CDR1 is ENHRY and CDR2 is SYGVKD. Trimming removed 4 bases from V and 5 bases from J, with 12 bases in between. The CDR3 has 14 amino acids.

The sample holds one count of this clone. The chain has TRBV28 and TRBJ1-1, with D perhaps TRBD1 (6 bases). The CDR3 sequence is 14 residues long. Trimming removed 4 bases at V and 4 bases at J, with 13 bases between. The germline V gene has CDR1 MDHEN and CDR2 SYDVKM. In nucleotides, the CDR3 is TGTGCCAGCAGTTCCCCAGGGGTATCCACTGAAGCTTTCTTT. This codes for CASSSPGVSTEAFF.

The chain links TRBV5-1 to TRBJ2-7; 9 bases match TRBD2. Trimming at V came to 4 bases and at J to 4 bases, leaving 6 bases not matched to a gene. CDR1 is SGHRS and CDR2 is YFSETQ in the germline V gene. CDR3 length equals 14 residues. CDR3 residues: CASSLSGSSYEQYF. Here the CDR3 DNA reads TGCGCCAGCAGCCTTAGCGGGAGTTCGTACGAGCAGTACTTC.

The rearrangement links TRBV2 to TRBJ2-7; 7 nucleotides match TRBD1. CDR1 SNHLY and CDR2 FYNNEI come from the germline V gene. V was clipped by 7 bases and J by 3 bases; unmatched bases: 9. This CDR3 is 14 amino acids long. The CDR3 protein is CASNPGQNDYEQYF. Written as DNA, the CDR3 is TGTGCCAGCAACCCGGGACAGAACGACTACGAGCAGTACTTC.

The chain is built from TRBV5-4 and TRBJ1-6; 7 bases are a match to TRBD1. Per germline, CDR1 SGHNT and CDR2 YYREEE (reference sequence). The CDR3 is 15 amino acids. Unmatched junction bases numbered 5, after V lost 3 bases and J lost 5 bases. In DNA, the CDR3 is TGTGCCAGCAGCTCCGACAGGGTTGATAATTCACCCCTCCACTTT. This translates into CASSSDRVDNSPLHF.

CDR3 loop: CASSHGGIFGDTQYF. The DNA of the CDR3 is TGTGCCAGCAGCCACGGCGGGATATTTGGAGATACGCAGTATTTT. This rearrangement joins TRBV14 to TRBJ2-3, with D possibly TRBD2 on 6 matching bases. Per the germline V gene, CDR1 is SGHDN and CDR2 is FVKESK. This CDR3 spans 15 amino acids. V gave up 3 bases and J gave up 5 bases, with 15 bases separating them.

The chain links TRBV7-8 to TRBJ1-4; D is uncertain. Germline V gene sequence: CDR1 SGHVS, CDR2 FQNEAQ. The V gene lost 5 bases and the J gene lost 5 bases, with 15 bases spanning the gap. CDR3 length: 15 residues. For the CDR3, the DNA is TGTGCCAGCAGCGCCACTCCCACGGGGAATGAAAAACTGTTTTTT. Translation gives CASSATPTGNEKLFF.

Many counts were recorded for this clone. The chain employs TRBV12-3 or TRBV12-4 and TRBJ1-5; D unresolved. The V end was cut by 3 bases, the J end by 7 bases, with 7 bases between. This CDR3 comprises 12 residues. The CDR3 DNA reads as TGTGCCAGCAGTTTTCGGCGACAGCCCCAGCATTTT. It translates to CASSFRRQPQHF.

The rearrangement joins TRBV18 to TRBJ2-1; D may correspond to TRBD1 or TRBD2 (5 bases each). Germline loops: CDR1 KGHSH, CDR2 LQKENI. The CDR3 is made up of 13 amino acids. The germline V and J ends were trimmed by 5 bases and 5 bases, with 10 bases remaining between them. CDR3 residues: CASSRDQNNEQFF. In DNA form, the CDR3 reads TGTGCCAGCTCAAGGGACCAGAACAATGAGCAGTTCTTC. The full variable domain, rest sourced from reference TRBV18 and TRBJ2-1, is NAGVMQNPRHLVRRRGQEARLRCSPMKGHSHVYWYRQLPEEGLKFMVYLQKENIIDESGMPKERFSAEFPKEGPSILRIQQVVRGDSAAYFCASSRDQNNEQFFGPGTRLTVL.

The gene calls are TRBV27 and TRBJ2-7; 8 bases match TRBD1. Losses at the gene ends were 3 bases for V and 1 base for J; bases not matched to a gene: 8. This CDR3 contains 16 residues. Germline-derived CDR1 and CDR2 are MNHEY and SMNVEV (reference sequence). The CDR3 bases are TGTGCCAGCAGTTTGGCGACAGGGGCGCGTTCCTACGAGCAGTACTTC. Translated: CASSLATGARSYEQYF.

The V and J genes are TRBV28 and TRBJ1-4, with 7 bases lining up with TRBD1. V lost 0 bases to trimming and J lost 8 bases; unmatched junction nucleotides: 0. The CDR3 is 13 residues long. Germline CDR1 is MDHEN and CDR2 is SYDVKM. In nucleotides, the CDR3 is TGTGCCAGCAGTTTATGGGGACAGGAAAAACTGTTTTTT. Its translation is CASSLWGQEKLFF.

V gene TRBV3-1 (or the pseudogene TRBV3-2) combines with J gene TRBJ2-5; possible D gene TRBD1, 6 bases. Trimming took 0 bases from V and 6 from J, leaving 20 bases between them. The CDR3 length is 17 residues. CDR1 and CDR2 from the germline V gene are LGHDT and YNNKEL (reference sequence). CDR3 nucleotides: TGTGCCAGCAGCCAAGATTCGTCAGGGGCGCGGTATAAGACCCAGTACTTC. Amino acid sequence: CASSQDSSGARYKTQYF.

The chain carries TRBV11-2 and TRBJ1-1; D is ambiguous. CDR3 length equals 12 residues. Germline values: CDR1 SGHAT, CDR2 FQNNGV. The V end lost 5 bases, the J end lost 4 bases, and 8 bases lay between the germline ends. The CDR3 DNA follows: TGTGCCAGCAGCCGGGAGAGCACTGAAGCTTTCTTT. It is translated as CASSRESTEAFF.

This clone was observed once. The V and J genes are TRBV6-6 and TRBJ1-5, with no clear D. Germline assignment: CDR1 MNHNY and CDR2 SVGAGI (reference sequence). This CDR3 region has 14 residues. V shed 5 bases and J shed 5 bases, with 13 bases lying between them. Here the CDR3 reads CASSPRQVDQPQHF. In nucleotides, the CDR3 is TGTGCCAGCAGTCCTCGTCAGGTCGATCAGCCCCAGCATTTT.

The J gene is TRBJ2-1, the V gene TRBV5-6, with D perhaps TRBD1 (6 bases). In germline, CDR1 is SGHDT, CDR2 YYEEEE. V was cut by 6 bases and J by 9 bases, with 16 bases left in between. CDR3 size: 13 residues. CDR3 amino acids: CASTGTIGGEQFF. Written as DNA, the CDR3 is TGTGCCAGCACCGGGACAATCGGAGGTGAGCAGTTCTTC.

This chain connects TRBV28 to TRBJ1-5; 9 bases fit TRBD1. V was pared by 5 bases and J by 2 bases, with 4 bases of the junction left unmatched. CDR3 length equals 15 residues. CDR1 and CDR2 from the germline V gene are MDHEN and SYDVKM. CDR3 in amino acids: CASSEDRGGNQPQHF. The CDR3 DNA reads TGTGCCAGCAGTGAGGACAGGGGAGGCAATCAGCCCCAGCATTTT.

This sequence joins TRBV7-2 and TRBJ2-7; TRBD2 might be the D (5 bases). CDR1 is SGHTA, CDR2 FQGNSA, per germline. The CDR3 totals 15 residues. Trimming stripped 1 base from V and 2 bases from J, with 12 bases between. The CDR3 loop reads CASSLGLPSTYEQYF. CDR3 in DNA: TGTGCCAGCAGCTTAGGACTACCATCCACCTACGAGCAGTACTTC.

The chain recombines TRBV9 with TRBJ2-7, with D possibly TRBD1 on 6 matching bases. CDR3 length equals 16 residues. Germline V lookup: CDR1 SGDLS, CDR2 YYNGEE. V was clipped by 4 bases and J by 3 bases, with 20 bases between them. The CDR3: CASSSRSGVEYYEQYF. The DNA for the CDR3 is TGTGCCAGCAGCTCCCGTTCAGGGGTGGAATACTACGAGCAGTACTTC.

V gene TRBV21-1 combines with J gene TRBJ2-7; TRBD2 is the table's D call and was not checked against the DNA. TRBV21-1 is listed as a pseudogene. The CDR3 consists of 18 residues. The CDR3 coding sequence is TGTGCCAGCAGCACCGGGACTAGCGAACCCCTACGGAGGTACGAGCAGTACTTC. It specifies CASSTGTSEPLRRYEQYF.